The rows below give T cell receptor beta chains drawn from one sample of a study of glioma-infiltrating T cells. TCRdb itself ran the multiplex PCR reads through MiXCR, one entry per CDR3 protein. The sample lists about 410,000 distinct CDR3 sequences; roughly two fifths were seen once. Specimen: glioma tissue, nonneoplastic brain tissue, or PBMCs (not recorded which). These receptors were collected from a human donor with low-grade glioma or glioblastoma, undergoing nonglioma brain surgery, or in good health (not recorded which). Each CDR3 is given without its conserved first and last residue. A clone size is listed for some rows: how often the clone was seen (once, few, many), or a class if it is expanded.

v_call: TRBV28; clone_size: .; j_call: TRBJ2-7; cdr3_aa: ASNPTDGAYYEQY
v_call: TRBV28; clone_size: .; j_call: TRBJ2-2; cdr3_aa: ASSLGAGELF
v_call: TRBV4-3; clone_size: few; j_call: TRBJ2-7; cdr3_aa: ASSKLQGLAGVYEQY
v_call: TRBV20-1; clone_size: .; j_call: TRBJ2-5; cdr3_aa: SPRGGRQETQY
v_call: TRBV27; clone_size: few; j_call: TRBJ2-7; cdr3_aa: ASRKFFGTASTYNEQY
v_call: TRBV7-3; clone_size: few; j_call: TRBJ2-1; cdr3_aa: ASSFGPSISYNEQF
v_call: TRBV15; clone_size: .; j_call: TRBJ1-5; cdr3_aa: ATGAGLGNQPQH
v_call: TRBV5-1; clone_size: .; j_call: TRBJ2-1; cdr3_aa: ASIGGEGLMDNEQF
v_call: TRBV6-6; clone_size: many; j_call: TRBJ2-7; cdr3_aa: ASSYSAGNYEQY
v_call: TRBV7-6; clone_size: few; j_call: TRBJ2-7; cdr3_aa: ASSLAGTAVTYEQY
v_call: TRBV7-2; clone_size: .; j_call: TRBJ2-2; cdr3_aa: ASSLDGLEVGELF
v_call: TRBV28; clone_size: few; j_call: TRBJ2-7; cdr3_aa: ASRMGQALRY
v_call: TRBV9; clone_size: .; j_call: TRBJ1-1; cdr3_aa: ASSGTAEAF
v_call: TRBV27; clone_size: few; j_call: TRBJ2-7; cdr3_aa: ASGTSGGSYEQY
v_call: TRBV7-6; clone_size: .; j_call: TRBJ1-3; cdr3_aa: ASSLGVTTSGNTIY
v_call: TRBV5-4; clone_size: few; j_call: TRBJ1-4; cdr3_aa: ASSLDGKTEKLF
v_call: TRBV6-2/TRBV6-3; clone_size: many; j_call: TRBJ2-5; cdr3_aa: ASSYRFRPSIETQY
v_call: TRBV20-1; clone_size: few; j_call: TRBJ2-7; cdr3_aa: SANPGQGAPRSYEQY
v_call: TRBV28; clone_size: few; j_call: TRBJ2-1; cdr3_aa: ASRYRLAGYNEQF
v_call: TRBV6-6; clone_size: .; j_call: TRBJ1-5; cdr3_aa: PSSLGEEAQPQH
v_call: TRBV20-1; clone_size: .; j_call: TRBJ2-5; cdr3_aa: SARQIAREAQY
v_call: TRBV7-2; clone_size: many; j_call: TRBJ1-5; cdr3_aa: ASSLEANQPQH
v_call: TRBV5-4; clone_size: few; j_call: TRBJ2-7; cdr3_aa: ASSLRGTSYEQY
v_call: TRBV4-3; clone_size: few; j_call: TRBJ2-3; cdr3_aa: ASSQEAVARTQY
v_call: TRBV2; clone_size: .; j_call: TRBJ2-3; cdr3_aa: ASSYTGTGGTDTQY
v_call: TRBV11-2; clone_size: .; j_call: TRBJ2-6; cdr3_aa: ASSLGPGSGANVLT
v_call: TRBV7-2; clone_size: .; j_call: TRBJ2-1; cdr3_aa: ASSVSGRTLNEQF
v_call: TRBV7-6; clone_size: .; j_call: TRBJ2-7; cdr3_aa: ASSHQATGVGEQY
v_call: TRBV18; clone_size: .; j_call: TRBJ1-1; cdr3_aa: ASSPQGWNTEAF
v_call: TRBV11-2; clone_size: .; j_call: TRBJ1-2; cdr3_aa: ASSFSQGAAGYT
v_call: TRBV29-1; clone_size: .; j_call: TRBJ2-3; cdr3_aa: SVEISGRGTDTQY
v_call: TRBV15; clone_size: many; j_call: TRBJ2-7; cdr3_aa: ATSRGGGRYNYEQY
v_call: TRBV28; clone_size: many; j_call: TRBJ2-7; cdr3_aa: ASTPGIAGEQY